This TCR beta chain was observed in a study of graft-versus-host responses after intestinal transplantation. Sequencing was performed with immunoSEQ multiplex PCR; in TCRdb, only in-frame clones are kept and a portion is missing. This sample has tens of thousands of clones, with roughly 92% found just once. The germline gives CDR1 ENHRY, CDR2 SYGVKD. There are 13 residues in the CDR3. V lost 9 bases to trimming and J lost 0 bases; unmatched junction nucleotides: 3. This clone was seen a single time. What it recognizes is unknown. This clonotype was sampled from a human donor who received an intestinal transplant. The chain links TRBV10-3 to TRBJ2-3, with 7 bases matching TRBD1. The sample in question was unstimulated CD4+ T cells sorted from spleen or lymph node cells, obtained before intestinal transplant. The CDR3 loop is CAIRGQSTDTQYF. CDR3 DNA: TGTGCCATTAGGGGACAGAGCACAGATACGCAGTATTTT.